Below, 7 T cell receptor beta chains from the same sample are listed, as sequenced in a study of blood T cell repertoires in COVID-19. Some clones are missing from TCRdb's copy, which holds only in-frame ones; the method was immunoSEQ multiplex PCR. The table has 300,000 or so clones, 90% seen once; the top ten hold roughly 3.9%. The sequenced sample was peripheral blood. The source of these receptors is a woman in her 40s with acute or convalescent COVID-19.

This clone has just one count. CDR3 loop: CASSLAVGSSYNEQFF. DNA of the CDR3: TGTGCCAGCAGCTTGGCGGTGGGGAGCTCCTACAATGAGCAGTTCTTC. The chain carries TRBV5-6 and TRBJ2-1, with a possible D match to TRBD2 (5 bases). The germline V gene encodes CDR1 SGHDT and CDR2 YYEEEE. Trimming shortened V by 0 bases and J by 0 bases, and 10 bases separated the two germline ends. This CDR3 is 16 amino acids long.

The rearrangement uses TRBV6-6 and TRBJ2-3; TRBD2 aligns across 10 bases. The CDR3 contains 14 residues. The germline CDR1 and CDR2 sequences are MNHNY and SVGAGI (reference sequence). J lost 1 base, V lost 6 bases, and 1 base had no gene match. The DNA of the CDR3 is TGTGCCAGCAGCGGGACTAGCGGCACAGATACGCAGTATTTT. It translates to CASSGTSGTDTQYF.

The V and J genes are TRBV27 and TRBJ1-4, with D perhaps TRBD1 (6 bases). The ends were cut back, 4 bases at V and 7 bases at J, with 22 bases in the middle. This CDR3 region has 17 residues. Germline loops: CDR1 MNHEY, CDR2 SMNVEV (reference sequence). The CDR3 spells CASSSTLARDITEKLFF. The CDR3, as DNA: TGTGCCAGCAGTTCCACACTTGCCCGGGACATAACTGAAAAACTGTTTTTT.

CDR3: CASGRGYNSPLHF. DNA of the CDR3: TGTGCCTCTGGAAGGGGCTACAATTCACCCCTCCACTTT. The chain employs TRBV3-1 (or the pseudogene TRBV3-2) and TRBJ1-6, with D possibly being TRBD1 (5 bases). CDR3 length: 13 residues. Germline CDR1 reads LGHDT; CDR2 reads YNNKEL (reference sequence). V was clipped by 11 bases and J by 7 bases, with 15 bases between them.

V and J are TRBV27 and TRBJ2-5, with D possibly matching TRBD1 (6 bases). Germline loops: CDR1 MNHEY, CDR2 SMNVEV (reference sequence). This CDR3 region has 17 residues. Trimming removed 5 bases from V and 5 bases from J, with 24 bases in between. CDR3 nucleotide sequence: TGTGCCAGCAGTCCCCCGGGACATAGACCTAGGGAGGAGACCCAGTACTTC. Amino acid sequence: CASSPPGHRPREETQYF.

V gene TRBV12-2 combines with J gene TRBJ2-7; the table's D call of TRBD1 was not tested on the DNA. TRBV12-2 represents a pseudogene. This CDR3 comprises 14 residues. The CDR3 region has the DNA TGTGCAAGTCGCTTAGTACAGGGGGCCCACGAGCAGTACGTC. Translating gives CASRLVQGAHEQYV.

V is TRBV6-5 and J is TRBJ2-5, with D tentatively TRBD2 (6 bases). With 2 bases removed from V and 10 bases from J, the gap between germline ends came to 17 bases. Per the germline V gene, CDR1 is MNHEY and CDR2 is SVGAGI. The CDR3 spans 14 residues. CDR3 region: CASSYEDGRKGQYF. Here the CDR3 DNA reads TGTGCCAGCAGTTACGAGGATGGGAGGAAGGGCCAGTACTTC.